The 17 T cell receptor beta chains listed next were all sequenced from one sample in a study of human T cells and chemical hapten exposure. The time point is: pre-sensitization, week 0. Treatment here: therapeutic diphenylcyclopropenone sensitization with weekly scalp DPC. Each CDR3 protein gets one entry after TCRdb re-called the RACE reads with MiXCR. The sample carries around 250,000 distinct CDR3 sequences, approximately 8.6% recorded once. The sequences come from whole blood, collected in connection with sensitization to the hapten diphenylcyclopropenone (DPC). The receptors here all came from a woman aged 40 to 55 with alopecia areata. Some clones in this sample may be carry-over from other donors' samples.

This clonotype has a handful of counts. The V gene is TRBV6-5, the J gene TRBJ2-2, with TRBD2 matching 9 bases. Germline-derived CDR1 and CDR2 are MNHEY and SVGAGI. V dropped 6 bases and J dropped 3; count of bases not matched to a gene: 8. The CDR3 is 16 amino acids. The CDR3 is CASRPSGTADTGELFF. Written as DNA, the CDR3 is TGTGCCAGCAGGCCTAGCGGGACAGCGGACACCGGGGAGCTGTTTTTT.

This clonotype was seen a handful of times. This sequence joins TRBV28 and TRBJ1-6; D unclear. V was shortened by 7 bases and J by 5 bases, with 9 bases between the two germline ends. Per the germline V gene, CDR1 is MDHEN and CDR2 is SYDVKM. This CDR3 is 13 amino acids long. The CDR3 sequence: CASKRPNNSPLHF. The CDR3 nucleotides read TGTGCCAGCAAGCGTCCGAATAATTCACCCCTCCACTTT.

The V gene is TRBV20-1, the J gene TRBJ2-1; TRBD2 agrees at 12 bases. The CDR3 extends over 14 amino acids. The J segment lost 6 bases and the V segment lost 5 bases, leaving 5 bases of the junction unmatched. From germline, CDR1 is DFQATT and CDR2 SNEGSKA (reference sequence). CDR3 residues: CSALTSGRPNEQFF. The CDR3 coding sequence is TGCAGTGCTCTGACTAGCGGGAGACCCAATGAGCAGTTCTTC.

The chain joins TRBV2 to TRBJ1-1; possible D gene TRBD1, 6 bases. CDR3 length: 13 amino acids. V was pared by 7 bases and J by 4 bases, with 13 bases between. The germline gives CDR1 SNHLY, CDR2 FYNNEI. CDR3 nucleotides: TGTGCCAGCACCCGAACAGGGCTCACTGAAGCTTTCTTT. Protein: CASTRTGLTEAFF.

This clonotype was counted at least ten times. This chain joins TRBV20-1 and TRBJ2-7; TRBD2 is a possible D gene (6 bases). Trimming took 4 bases from V and 0 from J, leaving 19 bases between them. This CDR3 is built from 16 residues. CDR1 and CDR2 from the germline V gene are DFQATT and SNEGSKA (reference sequence). CDR3 bases: TGCAGTGCTACCGGGCGGGAAGACAGAAGCTCCTACGAGCAGTACTTC. Its protein product is CSATGREDRSSYEQYF.

V is TRBV12-3 or TRBV12-4 and J is TRBJ2-7; a weak D match, TRBD2 (6 bases). This CDR3 is 14 amino acids long. Trimming shortened V by 7 bases and J by 3 bases, and 16 bases separated the two germline ends. CDR3 sequence reads: CASTEPGSFYEQYF. In DNA form, the CDR3 reads TGTGCCAGCACCGAGCCCGGGAGTTTCTACGAGCAGTACTTC.

This clonotype came up a few times. The gene calls are TRBV20-1 and TRBJ2-3; 8 bases fit TRBD2. The CDR3 extends over 14 amino acids. The J segment lost 4 bases and the V segment lost 6 bases, leaving 9 bases of the junction unmatched. Germline CDR1 reads DFQATT; CDR2 reads SNEGSKA (reference sequence). CDR3 region: CSAMDPGGSDTQYF. The CDR3 region has the DNA TGCAGTGCCATGGACCCGGGAGGGTCAGATACGCAGTATTTT.

This clonotype was seen a handful of times. The chain combines TRBV9 with TRBJ2-7; the D gene is possibly TRBD1 (5 bases). Trimming removed 3 bases from V and 4 bases from J, with 17 bases in between. Germline CDR1 reads SGDLS; CDR2 reads YYNGEE. The CDR3 totals 15 residues. The CDR3 DNA reads as TGTGCCAGCAGCGCCCTGGGGCATTCGGGTTACGAGCAGTACTTC. Amino acid sequence: CASSALGHSGYEQYF.

The sample holds a few counts of this clonotype. The genes are TRBV6-5 and TRBJ2-5; 8 bases align to TRBD2. Germline V gene lookup returns CDR1 MNHEY and CDR2 SVGAGI. With V trimmed by 6 bases and J by 1 base, 7 bases remained unmatched. The CDR3 runs 15 residues. CDR3 region: CASSPRSGSQETQYF. The CDR3 nucleotides are TGTGCCAGCAGCCCCCGAAGCGGGAGCCAAGAGACCCAGTACTTC.

This clonotype showed up just a few times. The rearrangement uses TRBV4-1 and TRBJ2-1; D is ambiguous. V was trimmed by 0 bases and J by 0 bases, leaving 6 bases between them. Germline CDR1 reads MGHRA; CDR2 reads YSYEKL. This CDR3 contains 15 residues. The CDR3 region is CASSQETPSYNEQFF. The CDR3 nucleotides are TGCGCCAGCAGCCAAGAAACCCCCTCCTACAATGAGCAGTTCTTC.

This clonotype was observed a single time. With a much larger clone just one base away, this may be a read error. The chain joins TRBV28 to TRBJ2-2; the D gene is possibly TRBD2 (5 bases). Germline-derived CDR1 and CDR2 are MDHEN and SYDVKM. The CDR3 is 12 amino acids. This CDR3 reads CASSLRTGVLFF. In nucleotides, the CDR3 is TGTGCCAGCAGTTTGAGGACCGGGGTGCTGTTTTTT.

Written as DNA, the CDR3 is TGTGCCAGCAGTCCGTTAGGGGCGGGGAACACTGAAGCTTTCTTT. The encoded protein is CASSPLGAGNTEAFF. The V and J genes are TRBV28 and TRBJ1-1; maybe TRBD1 (5 bases). This CDR3 is built from 15 residues. Trimming took off 5 bases at V and 1 base at J, with 14 bases between the two ends. CDR1 and CDR2 (germline): MDHEN, SYDVKM.

This clonotype has more than one count but fewer than ten. The rearrangement uses TRBV12-3 or TRBV12-4 and TRBJ1-1, with TRBD1 as a possible D gene (5 bases). The V and J ends lost 3 bases and 4 bases respectively, with 15 bases between them. There are 15 residues in the CDR3. The CDR3 loop reads CASSFGGEGGTEAFF. The CDR3 region has the DNA TGTGCCAGCAGTTTTGGGGGGGAGGGAGGCACTGAAGCTTTCTTT.

This clonotype was seen repeatedly, ten times or more. The rearrangement uses TRBV27 and TRBJ2-4; no clear D gene. The CDR3 sequence is 12 residues long. CDR1 is MNHEY and CDR2 is SMNVEV in the germline V gene (reference sequence). V lost 8 bases and J lost 5, with 10 bases in between. The CDR3 here is CASRSHENIQYF. The CDR3 region has the DNA TGTGCCAGCCGGTCCCACGAAAACATTCAGTACTTC.

Ten or more counts support this clonotype. V usage is TRBV28 and J usage is TRBJ2-4; 9 positions match TRBD2. The CDR3 sequence is 14 residues long. Germline V gene sequence: CDR1 MDHEN, CDR2 SYDVKM. V was clipped by 6 bases and J by 4 bases; unmatched bases: 4. CDR3 in amino acids: CASRRLAGKNIQYF. As DNA, the CDR3 is TGTGCCAGCAGGCGGCTAGCGGGGAAAAACATTCAGTACTTC.

This clonotype was found a few times. This chain uses TRBV12-3 or TRBV12-4 with TRBJ1-2; D not resolved. Trimming removed 3 bases at V and 3 bases at J, with 5 bases between. This CDR3 comprises 12 residues. CDR3 DNA sequence: TGTGCCAGCAGTTTGATTGACTATGGCTACACCTTC. It specifies CASSLIDYGYTF.

This clonotype was picked up a small number of times. V gene TRBV29-1 combines with J gene TRBJ2-1, with D maybe TRBD2 (7 bases). Germline CDR1 SQVTM, CDR2 ANQGSEA. CDR3 size: 18 residues. Trimming pared 3 bases from V and 0 bases from J, leaving 21 bases between. The CDR3 sequence is CSVEGAPSGQSSYNEQFF. Here the CDR3 DNA reads TGCAGCGTTGAGGGGGCGCCTAGCGGCCAGAGCTCCTACAATGAGCAGTTCTTC.